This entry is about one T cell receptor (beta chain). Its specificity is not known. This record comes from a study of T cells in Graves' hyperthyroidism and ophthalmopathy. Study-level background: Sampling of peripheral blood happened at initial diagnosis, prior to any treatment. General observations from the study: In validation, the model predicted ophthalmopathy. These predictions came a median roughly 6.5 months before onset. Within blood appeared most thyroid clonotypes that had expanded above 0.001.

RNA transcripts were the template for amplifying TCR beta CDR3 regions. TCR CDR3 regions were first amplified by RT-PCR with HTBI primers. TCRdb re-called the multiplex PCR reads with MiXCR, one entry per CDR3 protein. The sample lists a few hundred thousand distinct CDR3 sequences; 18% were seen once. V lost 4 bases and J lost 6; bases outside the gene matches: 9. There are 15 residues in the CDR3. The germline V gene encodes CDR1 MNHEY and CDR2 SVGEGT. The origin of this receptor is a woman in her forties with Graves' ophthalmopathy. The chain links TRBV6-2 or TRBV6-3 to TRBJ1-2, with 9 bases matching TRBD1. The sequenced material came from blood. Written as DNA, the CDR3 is TGTGCCAGCAGTTGGGGACAGGGAGAGGAGCATGGCTACACCTTC. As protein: CASSWGQGEEHGYTF.